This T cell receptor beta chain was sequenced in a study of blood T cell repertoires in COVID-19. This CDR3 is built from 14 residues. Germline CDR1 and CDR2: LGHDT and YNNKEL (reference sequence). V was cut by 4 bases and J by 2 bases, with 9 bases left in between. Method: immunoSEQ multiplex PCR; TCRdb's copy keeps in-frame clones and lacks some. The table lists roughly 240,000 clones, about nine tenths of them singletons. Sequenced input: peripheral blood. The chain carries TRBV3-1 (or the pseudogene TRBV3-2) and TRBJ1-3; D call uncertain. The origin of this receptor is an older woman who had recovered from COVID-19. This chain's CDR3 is CASSPRVAGNTIYF. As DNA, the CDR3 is TGTGCCAGCAGCCCGCGGGTAGCTGGAAACACCATATATTTT.